This T cell receptor beta chain emerged from a study of T-cell memory formation after mild COVID-19. About the research overall: For the most part, TCR clusters were specific to one donor.

5'RACE primed at constant segments yielded TCR alpha and TCR beta cDNA libraries bearing sample barcodes and UMIs. TCRdb ran MiXCR on the 5' RACE reads and lists one entry per CDR3 protein. This sample yields about 450,000 distinct CDR3 sequences, of which 20% to 25% are seen a single time; around 13% belongs to the top ten. The V end lost 6 bases, the J end lost 6 bases, and 25 bases lay between the germline ends. This CDR3 is built from 17 residues. Germline CDR1 is SGHTA and CDR2 is FQGNSA. Findings and caveats of the study: Cross-reactive memory seemingly joined, as some responding clones were found in pre-infection memory. Chiefly within CM and EM were the contracting CD4+ clones; CD8+ ones were within EMRA.

Regarding this clonotype: Its specificity is unknown.

The sample was PBMCs or a T cell subset sorted from them (not recorded which). The source is an adult woman who had mild COVID-19 (a few samples of this study predate the infection). Cell type and time point are not known. V is TRBV7-2 and J is TRBJ2-3, with D perhaps TRBD2 (5 bases). The CDR3 nucleotides are TGTGCCAGCAGACGAGTGGCGGGCCTTAGACAAATTGATACGCAGTATTTT. It is translated as CASRRVAGLRQIDTQYF.